This entry lists 27 T cell receptor beta chains sequenced from one sample in a study of CD8 T cells in Susac syndrome. After extraction with the RNeasy kit, roughly 0.5 to 1 ug of the RNA was reverse transcribed using random hexamers. MiXCR was run by TCRdb on the immunoSEQ multiplex PCR reads, yielding one entry per CDR3 protein. The table includes 80,000 to 90,000 distinct CDR3 sequences, over 85% detected once. The specimen was CD8+ T cells from PBMCs. All receptors derive from a human donor in good health.

V gene TRBV25-1 combines with J gene TRBJ2-1; D call uncertain. The CDR3 is made up of 15 amino acids. The V end was cut by 6 bases, the J end by 0 bases, with 12 bases between. Germline values: CDR1 MGHDK, CDR2 SYGVNS. CDR3 in amino acids: CASSPELSSYNEQFF. CDR3 nucleotides: TGTGCCAGCAGCCCAGAACTCAGCTCCTACAATGAGCAGTTCTTC.

V gene TRBV14 combines with J gene TRBJ2-7, with TRBD1 as a possible D gene (6 bases). V lost 1 base and J lost 4, with 17 bases in between. The CDR3 sequence is 16 residues long. Germline lookup yields CDR1 SGHDN and CDR2 FVKESK. The CDR3 DNA reads as TGTGCCAGCAGCCAAGTCCAGGGCTTGGGGGCTTACGAGCAGTACTTC. It specifies CASSQVQGLGAYEQYF.

This chain joins TRBV27 and TRBJ1-3; 12 positions agree with TRBD1. J lost 0 bases, V lost 6 bases, and 9 bases had no gene match. The V gene's germline CDR1 is MNHEY and CDR2 SMNVEV (reference sequence). The CDR3 consists of 18 residues. The CDR3 reads CASSPGQGALYSGNTIYF. The CDR3 DNA reads as TGTGCCAGCAGCCCGGGACAGGGGGCTTTATACTCTGGAAACACCATATATTTT.

The chain has TRBV2 and TRBJ2-4; D unresolved. The CDR3 has 14 residues. Germline CDR1 and CDR2: SNHLY and FYNNEI. The V end lost 1 base, the J end lost 12 bases, and 16 bases lay between the germline ends. The CDR3 is CASSEDGSPRPQYF. DNA of the CDR3: TGTGCCAGCAGTGAAGACGGCAGCCCAAGGCCTCAGTACTTC. The full variable domain, completed using reference TRBV2 and TRBJ2-4, is EPEVTQTPSHQVTQMGQEVILRCVPISNHLYFYWYRQILGQKVEFLVSFYNNEISEKSEIFDDQFSVERPDGSNFTLKIRSTKLEDSAMYFCASSEDGSPRPQYFGAGTRLSVL.

The chain joins TRBV3-1 to TRBJ2-5; D may correspond to TRBD1 or TRBD2 (5 bases each). Per germline, CDR1 LGHDT and CDR2 YNNKEL (reference sequence). The germline V and J ends were trimmed by 0 bases and 4 bases, with 12 bases remaining between them. This CDR3 spans 15 amino acids. CDR3 DNA sequence: TGTGCCAGCAGCCAAGATTTGGGGGAACGAGAGACCCAGTACTTC. Its protein product is CASSQDLGERETQYF.

V usage is TRBV3-1 and J usage is TRBJ2-1; no firm D call. The CDR3 sequence is 16 residues long. Germline V CDR1 and CDR2: LGHDT, YNNKEL (reference sequence). V was trimmed by 1 base and J by 6 bases, leaving 16 bases between them. The CDR3 protein is CASSQVVGPTVNEQFF. CDR3 in DNA: TGTGCCAGCAGCCAAGTCGTCGGCCCTACCGTCAATGAGCAGTTCTTC.

The V and J genes are TRBV7-9 and TRBJ1-2; D ambiguous. Between the trimmed V and J ends, which lost 1 base and 5 bases, there was a span of 8 bases. Germline lookup yields CDR1 SEHNR and CDR2 FQNEAQ (reference sequence). The CDR3 loop spans 13 amino acids. The CDR3 coding sequence is TGTGCCAGCAGCTTAGAGGGATTATATGGCTACACCTTC. It is translated as CASSLEGLYGYTF.

The genes are TRBV27 and TRBJ1-2, with a weak D call TRBD1 (6 bases). Germline loops: CDR1 MNHEY, CDR2 SMNVEV (reference sequence). The CDR3 contains 12 residues. Trimming took 5 bases from V and 7 from J, leaving 11 bases between them. For the CDR3, the DNA is TGTGCCAGCAGTGACGAGGGGGTTGGCTACACCTTC. It specifies CASSDEGVGYTF.

This chain uses TRBV29-1 with TRBJ2-1, with D tentatively TRBD2 (5 bases). Germline CDR1 SQVTM, CDR2 ANQGSEA. V lost 0 bases and J lost 3, with 21 bases in between. CDR3 size: 18 residues. The DNA for the CDR3 is TGCAGCGTTGAAGAACACTCGAATAGCAAGCGGATCTACAATGAGCAGTTCTTC. It encodes CSVEEHSNSKRIYNEQFF.

The chain is built from TRBV7-9 and TRBJ2-1; D remains ambiguous. The CDR3 contains 11 residues. The V gene's germline CDR1 is SEHNR and CDR2 FQNEAQ (reference sequence). V was pared by 2 bases and J by 8 bases, with 4 bases between. CDR3 loop: CASSLSYEQFF. The DNA for the CDR3 is TGTGCCAGCAGCTTATCATATGAGCAGTTCTTC. The complete variable domain, with remaining parts taken from reference TRBV7-9 and TRBJ2-1, reads DTGVSQNPRHKITKRGQNVTFRCDPISEHNRLYWYRQTLGQGPEFLTYFQNEAQLEKSRLLSDRFSAERPKGSFSTLEIQRTEQGDSAMYLCASSLSYEQFFGPGTRLTVL.

The chain joins TRBV6-1 to TRBJ2-7; D possibly uses TRBD1 or TRBD2 (5 bases each). Trimming pared 2 bases from V and 9 bases from J, leaving 17 bases between. CDR1 MNHNS and CDR2 SASEGT come from the germline V gene. The CDR3 contains 14 residues. CDR3 region: CASSEFIFGAWQYF. The CDR3, as DNA: TGTGCCAGCAGTGAATTTATATTCGGGGCATGGCAGTACTTC.

J is TRBJ1-2 and V is TRBV5-6; perhaps TRBD1 as D (6 bases). Germline V gene sequence: CDR1 SGHDT, CDR2 YYEEEE. The V end lost 2 bases, the J end lost 2 bases, and 7 bases lay between the germline ends. This CDR3 spans 13 amino acids. The CDR3 coding sequence is TGTGCCAGCAGCTTTACAGGGAACTATGGCTACACCTTC. This translates into CASSFTGNYGYTF. The complete variable domain, with remaining parts taken from reference TRBV5-6 and TRBJ1-2, reads DAGVTQSPTHLIKTRGQQVTLRCSPKSGHDTVSWYQQALGQGPQFIFQYYEEEERQRGNFPDRFSGHQFPNYSSELNVNALLLGDSALYLCASSFTGNYGYTFGSGTRLTVV.

The chain recombines TRBV20-1 with TRBJ1-2; 7 bases map to TRBD1. Trimming took 5 bases from V and 3 from J; bases not matched to a gene: 6. Germline-derived CDR1 and CDR2 are DFQATT and SNEGSKA (reference sequence). The CDR3 totals 13 residues. CDR3 loop: CSAGNRGDYGYTF. The CDR3 DNA sequence: TGCAGTGCTGGCAACAGGGGTGACTATGGCTACACCTTC.

This sequence joins TRBV5-6 and TRBJ2-5; TRBD1 matches at 8 bases. Losses at the gene ends were 0 bases for V and 1 base for J; bases not matched to a gene: 5. The CDR3 is 16 amino acids. Germline V gives CDR1 SGHDT, CDR2 YYEEEE. The chain's CDR3 is CASSLGLGQVQETQYF. For the CDR3, the DNA is TGTGCCAGCAGCTTGGGGCTGGGACAGGTCCAAGAGACCCAGTACTTC.

The chain is built from TRBV19 and TRBJ2-7, with 10 bases aligning to TRBD2. The CDR3 is 15 amino acids. J gave up 3 bases and V 9 bases, and 11 bases lay outside the gene matches. CDR1 is LNHDA and CDR2 is SQIVND in the germline V gene (reference sequence). This chain's CDR3 is CASQSTSGADYEQYF. The CDR3 nucleotides read TGTGCCAGCCAGTCCACTAGCGGGGCCGACTACGAGCAGTACTTC.

CDR3 DNA: TGTGCCAGCAGCCAAGATGAGGGGCGACCTAACTATGGCTACACCTTC. Translation: CASSQDEGRPNYGYTF. The chain employs TRBV14 and TRBJ1-2, with TRBD1 as a possible D gene (5 bases). This CDR3 has 16 residues. The ends were cut back, 0 bases at V and 0 bases at J, with 11 bases in the middle. The germline V gene has CDR1 SGHDN and CDR2 FVKESK.

The chain links TRBV27 to TRBJ2-5, with 12 bases fitting TRBD2. This CDR3 comprises 15 residues. V was clipped by 6 bases and J by 9 bases; unmatched bases: 11. Germline V lookup: CDR1 MNHEY, CDR2 SMNVEV (reference sequence). The CDR3 sequence is CASRELAGGSGAQYF. CDR3 in DNA: TGTGCCAGCAGGGAACTAGCGGGGGGCTCTGGGGCCCAGTACTTC.

The chain has TRBV13 and TRBJ2-4, with D perhaps matching TRBD1 (5 bases). Deletions cut 2 bases from V and 0 bases from J, with 11 bases between. The CDR3 totals 16 residues. Germline CDR1 is PRHDT and CDR2 is FYEKMQ (reference sequence). CDR3 region: CASSLSPQGAKNIQYF. The CDR3 nucleotides are TGTGCCAGCAGCTTATCCCCTCAGGGAGCCAAAAACATTCAGTACTTC.

The chain employs TRBV7-2 and TRBJ2-1; D is undetermined. Trimming cost V 7 bases and J 0 bases, with 13 bases left between them. Germline V gene lookup returns CDR1 SGHTA and CDR2 FQGNSA. The CDR3 sequence is 15 residues long. For the CDR3, the DNA is TGTGCCAGCACCCCGGTTGGAAGCTCCTACAATGAGCAGTTCTTC. It yields the protein CASTPVGSSYNEQFF.

Worth noting for this clonotype: The junction does not match germline at one end; this may be a read error. The CDR3 DNA reads as TGTGCCACCGGCAGTGGGAGTGTGGAGACCCAGTACTTC. Protein: CATGSGSVETQYF. V usage is TRBV15 and J usage is TRBJ2-5; TRBD2 might be the D (5 bases). The CDR3 totals 13 residues. Looked up from germline, CDR1 is LNHNV and CDR2 is YYDKDF (reference sequence).

The rearrangement links TRBV7-9 to TRBJ2-7; 10 bases match TRBD1. V lost 10 bases to trimming and J lost 5 bases; unmatched junction nucleotides: 8. Looked up from germline, CDR1 is SEHNR and CDR2 is FQNEAQ (reference sequence). The CDR3 runs to 13 residues. CDR3 DNA sequence: TGTGCCATCGAGACAGGGGGCAACCACGAGCAGTACTTC. Residues: CAIETGGNHEQYF.

This chain uses TRBV9 with TRBJ2-1; 9 bases agree with TRBD2. Germline-derived CDR1 and CDR2 are SGDLS and YYNGEE. This CDR3 is built from 19 residues. J lost 4 bases, V lost 0 bases, and 14 bases had no gene match. The CDR3 nucleotides are TGTGCCAGCAGCGTAGGCCTTGCTAGCGGGGCGACCCGTTACAATGAGCAGTTCTTC. Amino acid sequence: CASSVGLASGATRYNEQFF. The full variable domain, its missing parts supplied by reference TRBV9 and TRBJ2-1, is DSGVTQTPKHLITATGQRVTLRCSPRSGDLSVYWYQQSLDQGLQFLIQYYNGEERAKGNILERFSAQQFPDLHSELNLSSLELGDSALYFCASSVGLASGATRYNEQFFGPGTRLTVL.

This chain connects TRBV5-6 to TRBJ2-7; 8 nucleotides match TRBD1. The length of the CDR3 is 14 residues. The germline V gene encodes CDR1 SGHDT and CDR2 YYEEEE. With V trimmed by 4 bases and J by 3 bases, 6 bases remained unmatched. This chain's CDR3 is CASSLGTGIYEQYF. The DNA for the CDR3 is TGTGCCAGCAGCCTAGGGACAGGCATCTACGAGCAGTACTTC.

CDR3 region: CASSSVAGGPDEQYF. The DNA of the CDR3 is TGTGCCAGCAGCTCCGTAGCGGGGGGGCCAGACGAGCAGTACTTC. The V gene is TRBV7-8, the J gene TRBJ2-7; 11 positions agree with TRBD2. V was pared by 4 bases and J by 5 bases, with 7 bases of the junction left unmatched. Per the germline V gene, CDR1 is SGHVS and CDR2 is FQNEAQ. The length of the CDR3 is 15 residues.

This clonotype was counted between two and nine times. The chain is built from TRBV4-1 and TRBJ1-1; weak D call: TRBD1 (5 bases). CDR1 and CDR2 from the germline V gene are MGHRA and YSYEKL. Trimming removed 2 bases at V and 4 bases at J, with 11 bases between. The CDR3 extends over 14 amino acids. For the CDR3, the DNA is TGCGCCAGCAGCCAACAGTCGGGGGGCACTGAAGCTTTCTTT. Translated, it gives CASSQQSGGTEAFF.

This clonotype was picked up one time. The V call is TRBV3-1, the J call TRBJ1-2; TRBD1 aligns across 7 bases. CDR3 length equals 15 residues. J was trimmed by 3 bases and V by 0 bases; bases with no gene match: 4. Germline CDR1 is LGHDT and CDR2 is YNNKEL (reference sequence). CDR3 nucleotides: TGTGCCAGCAGCCAAGATCCAGGGGGGGACTATGGCTACACCTTC. It encodes CASSQDPGGDYGYTF.

This chain connects TRBV7-9 to TRBJ2-7; D is uncertain. The CDR3 is 13 amino acids. Germline-derived CDR1 and CDR2 are SEHNR and FQNEAQ (reference sequence). V shed 2 bases and J shed 2 bases, with 7 bases lying between them. CDR3 region: CASSLQNTYEQYF. The CDR3 DNA follows: TGTGCCAGCAGCTTACAGAACACCTACGAGCAGTACTTC.